This T cell receptor (beta chain) was found in a study of blood T cells in healthy people across ages. The second PCR ran about 6 to 12 cycles with a sample-barcoded 5' primer and J-beta primers. Each cDNA was tagged by a template-switch adaptor containing 12 random nucleotides. The study obtained at least 2.5 million CDR3-containing paired-end reads from every sample. MiXCR, applied by TCRdb to the 5' RACE reads, yields one record per CDR3 protein. The repertoire includes roughly 1.7 million distinct CDR3 sequences, about 31% of them detected once, and over 9% sits in the top ten. As concerns this clonotype: The antigen is undetermined.

The donors, healthy Caucasians from Russia, were aged about 6 to 100. Study outcomes and limitations: The CMV status of each donor remained undetermined, and this could have confounded shifts in expanded clonotypes.

Trimming pared 5 bases from V and 7 bases from J, leaving 11 bases between. The CDR3 is 12 residues long. Germline values: CDR1 SQVTM, CDR2 ANQGSEA. This TCR was recovered from a woman younger than 45 in good health. The V and J genes are TRBV29-1 and TRBJ1-4; the D gene is possibly TRBD1 (6 bases). Sequencing was done on a sample of blood. The CDR3 DNA reads as TGCAGCGTTATGGGGGGCGGTGAAAAACTGTTTTTT. Protein sequence: CSVMGGGEKLFF.